This T cell receptor (beta chain) derives from a study of T cell changes during pregnancy in multiple sclerosis. The CDR3 extends over 14 amino acids. V was shortened by 0 bases and J by 2 bases, with 9 bases between the two germline ends. Germline V gene data show CDR1 as SGHRS and CDR2 as YFSETQ. TCRdb keeps only in-frame clones here, not all; method: immunoSEQ multiplex PCR. The repertoire holds approximately 43,000 clones, with 85% to 95% as singletons. The origin of this receptor is a female donor with multiple sclerosis, enrolled in a pregnancy study. The sequencing used CD8+ T cells from peripheral blood mononuclear cells, collected in the third trimester of pregnancy. This chain links TRBV5-1 with TRBJ2-7; D remains ambiguous. The CDR3 region has the DNA TGCGCCAGCAGCTTGGACAGAGCAGCCTACGAGCAGTACTTC. It is translated as CASSLDRAAYEQYF.